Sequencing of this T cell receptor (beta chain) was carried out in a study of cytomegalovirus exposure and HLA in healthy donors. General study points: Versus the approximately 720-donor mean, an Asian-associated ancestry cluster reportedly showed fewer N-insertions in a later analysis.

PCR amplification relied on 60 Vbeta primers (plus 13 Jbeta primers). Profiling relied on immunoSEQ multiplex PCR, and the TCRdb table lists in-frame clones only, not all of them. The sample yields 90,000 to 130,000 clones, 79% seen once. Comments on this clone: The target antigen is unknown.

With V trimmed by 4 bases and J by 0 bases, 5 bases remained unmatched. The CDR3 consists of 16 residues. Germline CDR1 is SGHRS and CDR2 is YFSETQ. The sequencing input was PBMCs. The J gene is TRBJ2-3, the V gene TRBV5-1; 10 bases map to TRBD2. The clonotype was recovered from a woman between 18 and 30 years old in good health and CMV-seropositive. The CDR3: CASSPASGSSTDTQYF. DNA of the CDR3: TGCGCCAGCAGCCCAGCTAGCGGGAGTAGCACAGATACGCAGTATTTT.